This T cell receptor (beta chain) is from a study of shared clonotypes between healthy human individuals. This CDR3 region has 15 residues. In germline, CDR1 is SGDLS, CDR2 YYNGEE. V lost 0 bases and J 4 bases, leaving 11 bases between the germline ends. The protocol was immunoSEQ multiplex PCR, while the TCRdb copy is restricted to in-frame clones and leaves out a portion. The sample contains 950,000 to 1,300,000 clones, roughly 75% of which appear only once. The source material was memory CD4+ T cells sorted from blood. As for subset: CD45RA-negative fraction. The chain is built from TRBV9 and TRBJ2-1, with D perhaps TRBD2 (5 bases). This TCR was recovered from a young man in good health. The CDR3 reads CASSVGGFLYNEQFF. As DNA, the CDR3 is TGTGCCAGCAGCGTAGGAGGGTTTCTTTACAATGAGCAGTTCTTC.